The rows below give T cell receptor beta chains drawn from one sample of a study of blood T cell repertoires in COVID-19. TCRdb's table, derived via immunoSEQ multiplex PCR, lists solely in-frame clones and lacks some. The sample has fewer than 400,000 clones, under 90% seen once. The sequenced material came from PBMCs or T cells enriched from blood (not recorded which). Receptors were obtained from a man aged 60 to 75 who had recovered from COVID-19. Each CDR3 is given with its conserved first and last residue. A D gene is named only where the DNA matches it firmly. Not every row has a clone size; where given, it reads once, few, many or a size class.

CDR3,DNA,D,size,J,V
CASSWGLRTDTQYF,TGTGCCAGCAGCTGGGGACTACGGACAGATACGCAGTATTTT,TRBD2,.,TRBJ2-3,TRBV5-4
CASSNRRGVSNQPQHF,TGTGCCAGTAGTAACCGACGGGGGGTCAGCAATCAGCCCCAGCATTTT,.,.,TRBJ1-5,TRBV19
CASSPPTVGTEAFF,TGTGCCAGCTCACCACCCACAGTGGGCACTGAAGCTTTCTTT,.,.,TRBJ1-1,TRBV18
CASSSQGSDTQYF,TGTGCCAGCAGCTCACAGGGATCAGATACGCAGTATTTT,.,.,TRBJ2-3,TRBV7-3
CASSPPAGSGNTIYF,TGTGCCAGCTCACCACCGGCAGGCTCTGGAAACACCATATATTTT,.,.,TRBJ1-3,TRBV18
CASSQGRGRKTQYF,TGTGCCAGCAGCCAAGGCAGGGGCAGAAAGACCCAGTACTTC,.,.,TRBJ2-5,TRBV3-1/TRBV3-2
CASRLRQIQETQYF,TGTGCCAGCAGACTCCGACAGATCCAAGAGACCCAGTACTTC,.,.,TRBJ2-5,TRBV2
CASSLVGPGDYGYTF,TGTGCCAGCAGCTTAGTTGGGCCCGGGGATTATGGCTACACCTTC,.,.,TRBJ1-2,TRBV7-2
CASSQGPQSSYNEQFF,TGTGCCAGCAGCCAAGGGCCACAGAGCTCCTACAATGAGCAGTTCTTC,.,.,TRBJ2-1,TRBV3-1/TRBV3-2
CASSEGNYGYTF,TGTGCCAGCAGCGAGGGGAACTATGGCTACACCTTC,.,.,TRBJ1-2,TRBV9
CASSLVSSGAHQQYF,TGTGCCAGCAGCTTAGTGTCTAGCGGGGCGCATCAGCAGTACTTC,TRBD2,.,TRBJ2-7,TRBV7-9
CASSLSGASGGNYNEQFF,TGTGCCAGCAGCTTAAGCGGGGCTAGCGGGGGGAACTACAATGAGCAGTTCTTC,TRBD2,.,TRBJ2-1,TRBV11-3
CASSFLQGMSNQPQHF,TGTGCCAGCAGTTTCCTCCAGGGGATGAGCAATCAGCCCCAGCATTTT,.,.,TRBJ1-5,TRBV28
CASSSLAGLTDTQYF,TGTGCCAGCAGCTCACTAGCGGGACTCACAGATACGCAGTATTTT,TRBD2,.,TRBJ2-3,TRBV5-6
CASSSDRRTNYGYTF,TGTGCCAGCAGTTCGGACAGGAGAACAAACTATGGCTACACCTTC,TRBD1,.,TRBJ1-2,TRBV27
CASSLDQWQAYEQYF,TGTGCCAGCAGCTTAGATCAGTGGCAGGCGTACGAGCAGTACTTC,.,.,TRBJ2-7,TRBV11-2
CASSTPWTGISGGELFF,TGTGCCAGCAGTACCCCTTGGACAGGGATTAGTGGCGGGGAGCTGTTTTTT,TRBD1,.,TRBJ2-2,TRBV25-1
CASSLKPSGTNNEQFF,TGTGCCAGCAGCTTAAAGCCTAGCGGGACTAACAATGAGCAGTTCTTC,TRBD2,.,TRBJ2-1,TRBV7-9
CASSLDRGADGYTF,TGTGCCAGCAGCTTAGATCGGGGGGCGGATGGCTACACCTTC,.,.,TRBJ1-2,TRBV11-2
CASSPLRTDYSNQPQHF,TGTGCCAGCAGCCCACTTAGGACAGATTATAGCAATCAGCCCCAGCATTTT,.,.,TRBJ1-5,TRBV5-5
CASRQYNEQFF,TGTGCCAGCAGACAGTACAATGAGCAGTTCTTC,.,.,TRBJ2-1,TRBV3-1/TRBV3-2
CASSTPGTGEHEQYF,TGCGCCAGCAGTACCCCCGGGACAGGGGAGCACGAGCAGTACTTC,TRBD1,.,TRBJ2-7,TRBV10-1
CASSKQDLSPLHF,TGTGCCAGCTCAAAACAGGACCTGTCACCCCTCCACTTT,.,.,TRBJ1-6,TRBV18
CASSISQRNQPQHF,TGTGCCAGTAGTATATCACAGCGCAATCAGCCCCAGCATTTT,.,.,TRBJ1-5,TRBV19
CASSLAGTGSEKLFF,TGTGCCAGCAGCCTTGCAGGGACAGGGAGTGAAAAACTGTTTTTT,TRBD1,.,TRBJ1-4,TRBV28
CSGGQTNYGYTF,TGCAGCGGGGGACAGACGAACTATGGCTACACCTTC,TRBD1,.,TRBJ1-2,TRBV29-1
CASSSQSATQTGELFF,TGTGCCAGCAGTTCCCAGTCAGCGACCCAGACCGGGGAGCTGTTTTTT,.,.,TRBJ2-2,TRBV28
CASSPRTGIYNEQFF,TGTGCCAGCAGCCCAAGGACAGGGATCTACAATGAGCAGTTCTTC,TRBD1,.,TRBJ2-1,TRBV7-9
CASSLTTGLTENEQFF,TGCGCCAGCAGCTTGACGACAGGGCTAACTGAGAATGAGCAGTTCTTC,TRBD1,once,TRBJ2-1,TRBV5-1
CASSSARVPPNYGYTF,TGTGCCAGCAGTTCGGCCAGGGTGCCCCCTAACTATGGCTACACCTTC,.,.,TRBJ1-2,TRBV27
CASSAAPQGQETQYF,TGCGCCAGCAGCGCTGCACCACAGGGACAAGAGACCCAGTACTTC,.,.,TRBJ2-5,TRBV4-3
CASSINTASGRNPYNEQFF,TGTGCCAGTAGTATAAACACGGCTAGCGGGAGGAACCCCTACAATGAGCAGTTCTTC,TRBD2,.,TRBJ2-1,TRBV19
CASSTTTSGRPYTQYF,TGTGCCAGTAGTACCACAACTAGCGGGAGACCATATACGCAGTATTTT,TRBD2,once,TRBJ2-3,TRBV19
CASSRGRTQRDTQYF,TGTGCCAGCAGTCGGGGGAGAACCCAACGGGATACGCAGTATTTT,.,.,TRBJ2-3,TRBV28
CASSSPWGGSLKKISYNEQFF,TGTGCCAGCAGTTCACCTTGGGGCGGGAGCCTTAAAAAGATCTCCTACAATGAGCAGTTCTTC,TRBD2,few,TRBJ2-1,TRBV28
CASSYGLAGGGYEQYF,TGTGCCAGCAGCTATGGACTAGCGGGAGGAGGTTACGAGCAGTACTTC,TRBD2,.,TRBJ2-7,TRBV7-2
CASNKLGGNTEAFF,TGCGCCAGCAACAAATTGGGGGGGAACACTGAAGCTTTCTTT,.,.,TRBJ1-1,TRBV5-1
CSASTGISNQPQHF,TGCAGTGCTAGTACGGGGATTAGCAATCAGCCCCAGCATTTT,.,.,TRBJ1-5,TRBV20-1
CASSPNRALTEAFF,TGTGCCAGCAGCCCCAACAGGGCCCTCACTGAAGCTTTCTTT,.,.,TRBJ1-1,TRBV9
CASSSGTSGRAHNEQFF,TGTGCCAGCAGCTCTGGGACTAGCGGGAGGGCCCACAATGAGCAGTTCTTC,TRBD2,once,TRBJ2-1,TRBV5-4
CASSYAGASTDTQYF,TGTGCCAGCAGCTATGCGGGGGCTAGCACAGATACGCAGTATTTT,.,.,TRBJ2-3,TRBV7-6
CASSPSRRDSLWEQYF,TGTGCCAGCAGCCCCTCTCGTAGGGACAGCTTATGGGAGCAGTACTTC,TRBD1,.,TRBJ2-7,TRBV7-2
CASSLAAARGYEQYF,TGTGCCAGCAGCTTAGCGGCGGCACGGGGGTACGAGCAGTACTTC,.,.,TRBJ2-7,TRBV7-8
CASSLSGQGSNQPQHF,TGTGCCAGCAGCTTATCCGGTCAGGGGAGCAATCAGCCCCAGCATTTT,.,once,TRBJ1-5,TRBV11-2
CASSPAGTGNTIYF,TGCGCCAGCAGCCCCGCAGGAACTGGAAACACCATATATTTT,.,.,TRBJ1-3,TRBV5-1
CASSRLIDTQYF,TGTGCCAGCAGTCGCTTAATAGATACGCAGTATTTT,.,.,TRBJ2-3,TRBV6-6
CASRRGQGPADTQYF,TGTGCCAGTAGGCGGGGACAGGGGCCAGCAGATACGCAGTATTTT,TRBD1,.,TRBJ2-3,TRBV19
CASSLELAGGPQQFF,TGTGCCAGCAGCTTAGAACTAGCGGGAGGGCCTCAACAGTTCTTC,TRBD2,.,TRBJ2-1,TRBV7-2
CASCKKGGEKLFF,TGTGCCAGCTGCAAAAAAGGGGGCGAAAAACTGTTTTTT,TRBD1,.,TRBJ1-4,TRBV25-1
CASSLQGADYGYTF,TGTGCCAGCAGCTTACAGGGGGCTGACTATGGCTACACCTTC,TRBD1,.,TRBJ1-2,TRBV6-5
CASSPYSGGNTEAFF,TGTGCCAGCAGTCCATACTCAGGGGGCAACACTGAAGCTTTCTTT,TRBD1,.,TRBJ1-1,TRBV28